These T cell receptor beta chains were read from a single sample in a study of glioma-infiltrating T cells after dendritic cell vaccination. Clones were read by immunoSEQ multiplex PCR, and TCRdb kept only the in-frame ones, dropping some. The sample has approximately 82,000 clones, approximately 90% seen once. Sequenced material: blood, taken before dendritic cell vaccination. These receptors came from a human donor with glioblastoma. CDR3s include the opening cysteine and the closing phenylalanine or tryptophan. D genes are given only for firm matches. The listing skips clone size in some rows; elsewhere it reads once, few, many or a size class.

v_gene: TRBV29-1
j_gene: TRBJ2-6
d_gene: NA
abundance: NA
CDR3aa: CSAEGGPGANVLTF
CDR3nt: TGCAGCGCCGAGGGGGGGCCTGGGGCCAACGTCCTGACTTTC

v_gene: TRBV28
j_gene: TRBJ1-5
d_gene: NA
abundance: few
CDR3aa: CASRLGSQPQHF
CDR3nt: TGTGCCAGCAGACTCGGGAGCCAGCCCCAGCATTTT

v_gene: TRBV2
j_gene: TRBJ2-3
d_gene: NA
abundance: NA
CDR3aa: CASSTSTDTQYF
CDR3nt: TGTGCCAGCAGCACTAGCACAGATACGCAGTATTTT

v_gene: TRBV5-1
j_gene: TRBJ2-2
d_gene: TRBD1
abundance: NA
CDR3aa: CASSPRTGAGELFF
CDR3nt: TGCGCCAGCAGCCCGAGGACAGGGGCCGGGGAGCTGTTTTTT

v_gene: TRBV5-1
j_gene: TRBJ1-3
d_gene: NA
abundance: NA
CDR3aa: CASSLDPTAGNTIYF
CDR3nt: TGCGCCAGCAGCTTGGACCCAACAGCTGGAAACACCATATATTTT

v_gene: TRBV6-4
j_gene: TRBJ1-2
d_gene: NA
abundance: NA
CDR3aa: CASNQDSRSPYGYTF
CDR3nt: TGTGCCAGCAATCAAGACAGTCGCTCCCCCTATGGCTACACCTTC

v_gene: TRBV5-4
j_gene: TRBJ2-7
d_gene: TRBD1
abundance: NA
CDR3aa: CASSLGQDYYEQYF
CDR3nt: TGTGCCAGCAGTTTGGGACAGGATTACTACGAGCAGTACTTC

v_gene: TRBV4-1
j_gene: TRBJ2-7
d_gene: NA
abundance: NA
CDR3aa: CASSQDLFSYTYEQYF
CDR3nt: TGCGCCAGCAGCCAAGATCTCTTCTCCTATACCTACGAGCAGTACTTC

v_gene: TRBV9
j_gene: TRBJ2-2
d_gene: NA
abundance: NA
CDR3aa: CASSVVPGGELFF
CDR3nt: TGTGCCAGCAGCGTAGTACCGGGTGGGGAGCTGTTTTTT

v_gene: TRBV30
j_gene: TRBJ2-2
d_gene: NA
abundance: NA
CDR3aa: CAWSVQINTGELFF
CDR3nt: TGTGCCTGGAGTGTTCAGATAAACACCGGGGAGCTGTTTTTT

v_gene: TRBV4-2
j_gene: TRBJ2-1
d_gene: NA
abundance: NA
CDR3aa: CASSQGLLSSYNEQFF
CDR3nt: TGTGCCAGCAGCCAAGGACTCTTAAGCTCCTACAATGAGCAGTTCTTC

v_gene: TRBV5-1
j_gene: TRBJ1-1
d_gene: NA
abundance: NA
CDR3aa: CASTDSLMGTEAFF
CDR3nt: TGCGCCAGCACAGACAGCCTCATGGGGACTGAAGCTTTCTTT

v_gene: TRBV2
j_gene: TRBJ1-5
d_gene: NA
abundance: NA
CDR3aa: CASSFPDSSNQPQHF
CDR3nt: TGTGCCAGCAGTTTCCCGGACAGCTCCAATCAGCCCCAGCATTTT

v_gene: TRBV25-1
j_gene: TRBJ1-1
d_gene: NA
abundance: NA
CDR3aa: CASSDPRSANTEAFF
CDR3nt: TGTGCCAGCAGTGATCCACGGAGTGCGAACACTGAAGCTTTCTTT

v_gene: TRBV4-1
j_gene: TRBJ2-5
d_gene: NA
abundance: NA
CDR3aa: CASSQDAGQQTQYF
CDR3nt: TGCGCCAGCAGCCAAGATGCAGGCCAACAGACCCAGTACTTC

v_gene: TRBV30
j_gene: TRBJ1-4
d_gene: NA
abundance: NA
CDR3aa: CAWSARDSLNEKLFF
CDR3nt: TGTGCCTGGAGTGCTAGAGACAGTCTTAATGAAAAACTGTTTTTT

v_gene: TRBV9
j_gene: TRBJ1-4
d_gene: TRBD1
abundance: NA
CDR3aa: CASSERGGTGSEKLFF
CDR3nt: TGTGCCAGCAGCGAGAGGGGGGGGACAGGCAGTGAAAAACTGTTTTTT

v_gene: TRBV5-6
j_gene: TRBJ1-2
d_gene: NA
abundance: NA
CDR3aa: CASTDRTGPYGYTF
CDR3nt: TGTGCCAGCACCGATCGAACAGGGCCCTATGGCTACACCTTC

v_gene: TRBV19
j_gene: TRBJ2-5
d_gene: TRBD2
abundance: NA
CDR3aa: CASSIGGQETQYF
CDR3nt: TGTGCCAGTAGTATCGGGGGGCAAGAGACCCAGTACTTC

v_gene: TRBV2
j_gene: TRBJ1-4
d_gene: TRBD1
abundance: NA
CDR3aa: CASSESTGGAEKLFF
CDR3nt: TGTGCCAGCAGTGAATCAACAGGGGGCGCTGAAAAACTGTTTTTT

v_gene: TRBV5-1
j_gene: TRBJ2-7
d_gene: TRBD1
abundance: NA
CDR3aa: CASSSPGTGGLEQYF
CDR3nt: TGCGCCAGCAGCTCCCCCGGGACAGGGGGCCTCGAGCAGTACTTC

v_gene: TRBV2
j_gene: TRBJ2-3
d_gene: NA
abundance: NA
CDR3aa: CASGLATTDTQYF
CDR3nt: TGTGCCAGCGGCTTGGCAACCACAGATACGCAGTATTTT

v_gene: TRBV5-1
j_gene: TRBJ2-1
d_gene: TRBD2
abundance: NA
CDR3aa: CASRTGGLSGATYNEQFF
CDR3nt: TGCGCCAGCAGAACCGGAGGGCTTAGCGGGGCTACCTACAATGAGCAGTTCTTC

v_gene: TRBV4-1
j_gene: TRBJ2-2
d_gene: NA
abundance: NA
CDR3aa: CASSQASSWAGELFF
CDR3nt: TGCGCCAGCAGCCAAGCATCTAGCTGGGCCGGGGAGCTGTTTTTT

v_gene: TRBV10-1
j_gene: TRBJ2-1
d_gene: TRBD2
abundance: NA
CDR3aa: CASSEPGLAGRAEEQFF
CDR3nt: TGCGCCAGCAGTGAGCCCGGGCTAGCGGGTCGCGCTGAAGAGCAGTTCTTC

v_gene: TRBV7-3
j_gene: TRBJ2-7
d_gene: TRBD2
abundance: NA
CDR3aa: CASSLTGTSGISYEQYF
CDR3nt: TGTGCCAGCAGCTTAACGGGGACTAGCGGGATTTCTTACGAGCAGTACTTC

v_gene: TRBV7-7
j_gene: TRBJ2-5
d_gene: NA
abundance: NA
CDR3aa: CASSQDRRETQYF
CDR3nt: TGTGCTAGCAGTCAAGACAGACGAGAGACCCAGTACTTC

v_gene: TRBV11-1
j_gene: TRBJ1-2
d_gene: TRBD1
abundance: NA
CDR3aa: CASSSHRGNYGYTF
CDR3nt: TGTGCCAGCAGCTCTCACAGGGGGAACTATGGCTACACCTTC

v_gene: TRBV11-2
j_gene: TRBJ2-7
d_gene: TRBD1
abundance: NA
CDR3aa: CASSPGQGSYEQYF
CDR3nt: TGTGCCAGCAGCCCGGGACAGGGGTCCTACGAGCAGTACTTC

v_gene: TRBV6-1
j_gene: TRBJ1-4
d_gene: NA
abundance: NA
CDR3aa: CASRKEATNEKLFF
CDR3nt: TGTGCCAGCAGGAAGGAGGCAACTAATGAAAAACTGTTTTTT

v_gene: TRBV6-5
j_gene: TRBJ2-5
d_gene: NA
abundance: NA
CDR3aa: CASSYSRLALETQYF
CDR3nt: TGTGCCAGCAGTTACTCGAGGCTAGCGCTAGAGACCCAGTACTTC

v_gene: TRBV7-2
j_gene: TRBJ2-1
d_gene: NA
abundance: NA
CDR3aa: CASSTSAGNNEQFF
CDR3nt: TGTGCCAGCAGCACGTCGGCGGGGAACAATGAGCAGTTCTTC

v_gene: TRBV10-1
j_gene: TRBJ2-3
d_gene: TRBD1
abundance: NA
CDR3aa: CASSPGQGVTQYF
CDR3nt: TGCGCCAGCAGTCCGGGCCAGGGGGTTACGCAGTATTTT

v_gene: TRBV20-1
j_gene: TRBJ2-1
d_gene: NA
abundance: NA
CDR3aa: CSPFQGNEQFF
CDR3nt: TGCAGTCCATTTCAGGGAAATGAGCAGTTCTTC

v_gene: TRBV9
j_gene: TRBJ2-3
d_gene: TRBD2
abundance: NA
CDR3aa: CASSETSGPTDTQYF
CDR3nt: TGTGCCAGCAGCGAGACTAGCGGTCCCACAGATACGCAGTATTTT

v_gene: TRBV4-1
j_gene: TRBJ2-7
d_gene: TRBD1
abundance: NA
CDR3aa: CASSPSAGTGFYEQYF
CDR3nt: TGCGCCAGCAGCCCCAGCGCCGGGACAGGGTTTTACGAGCAGTACTTC

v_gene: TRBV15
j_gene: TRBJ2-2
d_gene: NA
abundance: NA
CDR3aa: CATSRDPVQGNTGELFF
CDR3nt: TGTGCCACCAGCAGAGATCCGGTACAGGGGAACACCGGGGAGCTGTTTTTT

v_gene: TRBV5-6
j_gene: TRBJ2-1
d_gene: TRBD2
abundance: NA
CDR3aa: CASSPGTSRVREQFF
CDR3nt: TGTGCCAGCAGCCCCGGGACTAGTAGGGTGCGTGAGCAGTTCTTC

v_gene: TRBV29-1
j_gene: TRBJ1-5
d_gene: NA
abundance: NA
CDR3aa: CSVAGEYSNQPQHF
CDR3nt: TGCAGCGTTGCGGGGGAGTATAGCAATCAGCCCCAGCATTTT

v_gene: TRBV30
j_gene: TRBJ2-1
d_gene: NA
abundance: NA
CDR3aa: CAWSTRGRGYNEQFF
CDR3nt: TGTGCCTGGAGTACGCGGGGGAGGGGGTACAATGAGCAGTTCTTC

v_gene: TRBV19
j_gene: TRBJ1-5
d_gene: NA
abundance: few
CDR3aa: CASAGGGYNQPQHF
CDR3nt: TGTGCCAGTGCTGGGGGGGGCTACAATCAGCCCCAGCATTTT

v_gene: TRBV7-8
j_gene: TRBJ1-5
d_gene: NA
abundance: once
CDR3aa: CASSFVGGLHLGQPQHF
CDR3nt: TGTGCCAGCAGCTTCGTCGGAGGACTCCACCTGGGTCAGCCCCAGCATTTT

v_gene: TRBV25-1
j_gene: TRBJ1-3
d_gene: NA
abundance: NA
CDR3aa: CASSEVAGNTIYF
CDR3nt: TGTGCCAGCAGTGAGGTTGCGGGAAACACCATATATTTT

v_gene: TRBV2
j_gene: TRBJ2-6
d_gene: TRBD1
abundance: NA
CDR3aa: CASSETGVGANVLTF
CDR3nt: TGTGCCAGCAGTGAAACAGGGGTTGGGGCCAACGTCCTGACTTTC

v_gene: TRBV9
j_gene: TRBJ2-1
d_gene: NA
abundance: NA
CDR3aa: CASSPMGGSYNEQFF
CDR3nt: TGTGCCAGCAGCCCCATGGGGGGCTCCTACAATGAGCAGTTCTTC

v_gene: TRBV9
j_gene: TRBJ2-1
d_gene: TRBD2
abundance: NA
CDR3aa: CASSETSGLYNEQFF
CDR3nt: TGTGCCAGCAGCGAGACTAGCGGGCTTTACAATGAGCAGTTCTTC

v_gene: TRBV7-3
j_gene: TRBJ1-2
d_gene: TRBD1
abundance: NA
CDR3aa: CASSSNGQALGGYTF
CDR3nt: TGTGCCAGCAGCTCCAACGGACAGGCGCTCGGCGGCTACACCTTC

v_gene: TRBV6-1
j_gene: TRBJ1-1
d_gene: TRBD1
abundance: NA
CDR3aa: CASSDGTVLKDTEAFF
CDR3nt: TGTGCCAGCAGTGACGGGACAGTATTGAAGGACACTGAAGCTTTCTTT

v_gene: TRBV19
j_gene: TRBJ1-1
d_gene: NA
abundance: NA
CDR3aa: CASSISQGNTEAFF
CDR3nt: TGTGCCAGTAGTATCTCACAGGGGAACACTGAAGCTTTCTTT

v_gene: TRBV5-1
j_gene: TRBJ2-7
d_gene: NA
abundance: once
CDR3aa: CASSLGRAVKGEQYF
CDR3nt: TGCGCCAGCAGCTTGGGGAGAGCCGTAAAAGGCGAGCAGTACTTC

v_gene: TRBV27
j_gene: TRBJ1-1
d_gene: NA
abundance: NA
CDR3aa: CASSLSGGDTEAFF
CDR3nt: TGTGCCAGCAGTTTATCAGGGGGGGACACTGAAGCTTTCTTT

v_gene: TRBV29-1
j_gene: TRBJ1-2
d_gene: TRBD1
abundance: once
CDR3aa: CSVERQGALGYTF
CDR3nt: TGCAGCGTTGAAAGACAGGGGGCGCTTGGCTACACCTTC

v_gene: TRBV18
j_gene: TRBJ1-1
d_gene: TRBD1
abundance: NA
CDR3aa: CASSPDGTGGKGPEAFF
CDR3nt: TGTGCCAGCTCACCGGATGGGACAGGGGGCAAGGGGCCAGAAGCTTTCTTT

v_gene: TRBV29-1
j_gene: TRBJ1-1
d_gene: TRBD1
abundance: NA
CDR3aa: CSVTGGANTEAFF
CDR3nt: TGCAGCGTGACAGGGGGCGCGAACACTGAAGCTTTCTTT